This TCR beta chain emerged from a study of blood T cell repertoires in COVID-19. Study as a whole: COVID-19 samples from acute and convalescent phases originated in the United States, Italy and Spain. T cells, B-cell-depleted T cells, or PBMCs provided the cDNA or gDNA that served as material.

The method was immunoSEQ multiplex PCR; TCRdb's version includes in-frame clones alone and lacks a portion of them. This table has some 250,000 clones, less than 90% appearing once. This clone was detected once. The length of the CDR3 is 14 residues. In Seattle, patients joined the study during active infection and were tracked longitudinally. The receptor was derived from a woman aged 25 to 45 with COVID-19, enrolled during active disease. The specimen sequenced was peripheral blood. The chain recombines TRBV21-1 with TRBJ2-2; TRBD2, the table's D call, lacks a check against the DNA. TRBV21-1 corresponds to a pseudogene. The CDR3 bases are TGTGCCAGCAGCAAAGTAATGAACACCGGGGAGCTGTTTTTT. Its translation: CASSKVMNTGELFF.